This TCR beta chain was identified during a study of T cells in localized non-small cell lung cancer. With 6 bases clipped from V and 4 bases from J, the junction kept 4 bases outside the gene matches. CDR1 is SNHLY, CDR2 FYNNEI, per germline. The CDR3 has 13 residues. The assay was immunoSEQ multiplex PCR, and TCRdb's table has in-frame clones only and misses some. The sample consists of about 36,000 clones, roughly 89% of them appearing once. Study results and caveats: Uninvolved adjacent lung had the highest recorded T cell clonality, with tumor below it.

For this clone: Its specificity is unknown.

The clonotype was recovered from a woman aged 40-69 years with stage I lung adenocarcinoma. The chain uses TRBV2 and TRBJ2-3; 7 bases are a match to TRBD1. The input for sequencing was peripheral blood, taken before any cancer treatment. The CDR3 is CASSATGADTQYF. CDR3 sequence (DNA): TGTGCCAGCAGCGCCACAGGGGCAGATACGCAGTATTTT. Filled out from reference TRBV2 and TRBJ2-3, the complete variable domain reads EPEVTQTPSHQVTQMGQEVILRCVPISNHLYFYWYRQILGQKVEFLVSFYNNEISEKSEIFDDQFSVERPDGSNFTLKIRSTKLEDSAMYFCASSATGADTQYFGPGTRLTVL.